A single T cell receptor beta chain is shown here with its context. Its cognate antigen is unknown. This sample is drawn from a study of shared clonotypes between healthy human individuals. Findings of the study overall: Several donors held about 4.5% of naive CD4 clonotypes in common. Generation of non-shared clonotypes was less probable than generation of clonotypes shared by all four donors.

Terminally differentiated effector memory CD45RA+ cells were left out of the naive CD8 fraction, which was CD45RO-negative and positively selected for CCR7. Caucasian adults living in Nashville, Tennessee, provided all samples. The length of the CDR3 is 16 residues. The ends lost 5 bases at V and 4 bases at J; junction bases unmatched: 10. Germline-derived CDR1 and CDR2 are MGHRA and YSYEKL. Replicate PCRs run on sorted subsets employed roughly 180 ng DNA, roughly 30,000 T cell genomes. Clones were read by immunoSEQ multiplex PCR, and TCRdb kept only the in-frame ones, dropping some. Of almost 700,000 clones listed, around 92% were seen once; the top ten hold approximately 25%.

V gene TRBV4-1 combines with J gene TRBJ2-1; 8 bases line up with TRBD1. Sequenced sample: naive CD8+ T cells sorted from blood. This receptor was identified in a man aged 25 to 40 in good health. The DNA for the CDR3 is TGCGCCAGCAGCGGAGAGACAGGGGTAGAATACAATGAGCAGTTCTTC. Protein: CASSGETGVEYNEQFF.